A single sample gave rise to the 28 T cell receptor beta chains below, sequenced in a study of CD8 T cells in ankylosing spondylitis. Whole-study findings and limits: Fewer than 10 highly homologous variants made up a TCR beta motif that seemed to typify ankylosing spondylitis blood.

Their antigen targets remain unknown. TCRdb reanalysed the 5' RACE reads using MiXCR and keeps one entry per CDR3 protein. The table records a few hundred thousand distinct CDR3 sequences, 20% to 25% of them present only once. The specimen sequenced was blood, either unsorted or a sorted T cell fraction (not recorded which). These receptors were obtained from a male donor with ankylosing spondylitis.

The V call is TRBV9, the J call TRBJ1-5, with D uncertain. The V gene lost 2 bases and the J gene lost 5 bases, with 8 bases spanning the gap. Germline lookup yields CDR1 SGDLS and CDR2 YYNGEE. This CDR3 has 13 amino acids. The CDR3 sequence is CASSVSDDQPQHF. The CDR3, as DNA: TGTGCCAGCAGCGTCTCAGACGATCAGCCCCAGCATTTT.

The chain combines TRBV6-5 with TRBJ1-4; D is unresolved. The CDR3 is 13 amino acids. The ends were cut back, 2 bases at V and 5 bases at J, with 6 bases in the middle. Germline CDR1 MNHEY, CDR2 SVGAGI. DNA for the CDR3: TGTGCCAGCAGTTACAGGGCGAATGAAAAACTGTTTTTT. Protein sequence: CASSYRANEKLFF.

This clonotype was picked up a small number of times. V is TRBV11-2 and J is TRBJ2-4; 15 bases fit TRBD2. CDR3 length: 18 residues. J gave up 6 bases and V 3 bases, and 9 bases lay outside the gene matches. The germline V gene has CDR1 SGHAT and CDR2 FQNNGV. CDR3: CASSFGGTSGRSRNIQYF. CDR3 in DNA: TGTGCCAGCAGCTTTGGAGGGACTAGCGGGAGGAGTAGAAACATTCAGTACTTC.

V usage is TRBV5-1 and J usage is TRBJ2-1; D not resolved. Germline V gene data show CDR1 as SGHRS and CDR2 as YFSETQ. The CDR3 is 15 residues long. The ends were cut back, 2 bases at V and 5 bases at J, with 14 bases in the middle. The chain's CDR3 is CASSFVESLDNEQFF. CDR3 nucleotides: TGCGCCAGCAGCTTCGTAGAGTCGTTAGACAATGAGCAGTTCTTC.

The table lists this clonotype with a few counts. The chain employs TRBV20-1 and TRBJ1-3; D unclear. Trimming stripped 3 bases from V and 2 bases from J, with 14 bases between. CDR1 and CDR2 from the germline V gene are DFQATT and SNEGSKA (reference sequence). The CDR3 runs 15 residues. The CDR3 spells CSASRPATTGNTIYF. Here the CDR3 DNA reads TGCAGTGCTAGCAGACCCGCTACAACTGGAAACACCATATATTTT.

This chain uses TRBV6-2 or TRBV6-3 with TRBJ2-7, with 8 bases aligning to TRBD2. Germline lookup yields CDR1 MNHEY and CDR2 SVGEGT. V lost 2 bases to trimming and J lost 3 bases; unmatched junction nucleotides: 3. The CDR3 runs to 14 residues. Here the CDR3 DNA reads TGTGCCAGCAGTTACGAAGCGGGAGTCTACGAGCAGTACTTC. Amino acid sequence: CASSYEAGVYEQYF.

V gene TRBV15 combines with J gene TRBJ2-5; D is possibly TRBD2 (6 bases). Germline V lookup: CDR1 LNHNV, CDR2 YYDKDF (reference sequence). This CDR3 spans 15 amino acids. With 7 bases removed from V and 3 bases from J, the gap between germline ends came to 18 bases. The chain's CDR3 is CATTAAGLLKETQYF. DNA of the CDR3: TGTGCCACCACCGCGGCGGGACTGTTGAAAGAGACCCAGTACTTC.

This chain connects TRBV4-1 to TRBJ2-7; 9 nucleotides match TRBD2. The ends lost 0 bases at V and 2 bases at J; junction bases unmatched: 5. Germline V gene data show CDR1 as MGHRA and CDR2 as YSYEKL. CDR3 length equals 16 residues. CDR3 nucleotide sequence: TGCGCCAGCAGCCAAGATTCTAGCGGGATAGCCTACGAGCAGTACTTC. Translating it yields CASSQDSSGIAYEQYF.

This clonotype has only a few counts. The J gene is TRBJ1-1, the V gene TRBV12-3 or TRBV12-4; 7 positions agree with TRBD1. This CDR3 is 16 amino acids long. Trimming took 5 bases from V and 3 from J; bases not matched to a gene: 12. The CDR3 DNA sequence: TGTGCCAGCAGTCCCCGACCGACAGGGTGGCACACTGAAGCTTTCTTT. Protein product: CASSPRPTGWHTEAFF.

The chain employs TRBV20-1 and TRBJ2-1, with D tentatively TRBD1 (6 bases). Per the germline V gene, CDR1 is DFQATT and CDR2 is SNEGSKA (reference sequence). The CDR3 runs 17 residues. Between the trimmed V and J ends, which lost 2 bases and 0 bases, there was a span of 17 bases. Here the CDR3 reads CSARTGHLPGSYNEQFF. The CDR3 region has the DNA TGCAGTGCTAGAACGGGACATCTTCCAGGCTCCTACAATGAGCAGTTCTTC.

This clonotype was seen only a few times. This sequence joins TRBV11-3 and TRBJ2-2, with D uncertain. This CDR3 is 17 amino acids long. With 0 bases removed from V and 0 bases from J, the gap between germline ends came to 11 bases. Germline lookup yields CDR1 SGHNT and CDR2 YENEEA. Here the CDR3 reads CASSLESVAANTGELFF. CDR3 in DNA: TGTGCCAGCAGCTTAGAATCTGTGGCCGCGAACACCGGGGAGCTGTTTTTT.

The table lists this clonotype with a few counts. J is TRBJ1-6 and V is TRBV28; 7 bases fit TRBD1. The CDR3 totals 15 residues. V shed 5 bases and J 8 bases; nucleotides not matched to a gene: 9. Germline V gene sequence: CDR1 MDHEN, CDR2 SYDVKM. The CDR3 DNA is TGTGCCAGCAGTCGCTTACAGGGGCGGGATTCACCCCTCCACTTT. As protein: CASSRLQGRDSPLHF.

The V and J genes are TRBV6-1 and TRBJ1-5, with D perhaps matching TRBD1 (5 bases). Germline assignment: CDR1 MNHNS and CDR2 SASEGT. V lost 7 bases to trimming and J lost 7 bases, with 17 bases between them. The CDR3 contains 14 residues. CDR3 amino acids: CASKRGDQWQPQHF. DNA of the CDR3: TGTGCCAGCAAACGGGGGGATCAGTGGCAGCCCCAGCATTTT.

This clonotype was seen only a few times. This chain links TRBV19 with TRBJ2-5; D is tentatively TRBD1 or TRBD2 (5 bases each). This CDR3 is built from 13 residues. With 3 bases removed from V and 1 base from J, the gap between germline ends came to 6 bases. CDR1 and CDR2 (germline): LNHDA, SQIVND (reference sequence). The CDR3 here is CASSMGTQETQYF. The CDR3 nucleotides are TGTGCCAGTAGTATGGGGACCCAAGAGACCCAGTACTTC.

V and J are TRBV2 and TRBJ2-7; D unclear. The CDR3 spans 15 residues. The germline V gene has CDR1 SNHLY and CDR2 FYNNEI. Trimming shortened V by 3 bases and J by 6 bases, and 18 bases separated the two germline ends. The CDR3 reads CASSDETAPLLEQYF. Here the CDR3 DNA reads TGTGCCAGCAGTGACGAGACCGCGCCCCTCCTCGAGCAGTACTTC.

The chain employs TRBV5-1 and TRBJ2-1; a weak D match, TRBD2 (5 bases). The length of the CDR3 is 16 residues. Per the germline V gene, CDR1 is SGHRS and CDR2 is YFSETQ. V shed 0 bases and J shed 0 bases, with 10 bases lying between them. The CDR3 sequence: CASSLAASNSYNEQFF. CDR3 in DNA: TGCGCCAGCAGCTTGGCGGCTAGCAACTCCTACAATGAGCAGTTCTTC.

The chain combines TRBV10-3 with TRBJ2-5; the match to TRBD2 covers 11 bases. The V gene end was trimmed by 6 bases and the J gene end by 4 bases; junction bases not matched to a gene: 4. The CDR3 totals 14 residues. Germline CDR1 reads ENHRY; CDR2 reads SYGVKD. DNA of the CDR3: TGTGCCATCAGCGATGGACTAGCGGGAGAGACCCAGTACTTC. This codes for CAISDGLAGETQYF.

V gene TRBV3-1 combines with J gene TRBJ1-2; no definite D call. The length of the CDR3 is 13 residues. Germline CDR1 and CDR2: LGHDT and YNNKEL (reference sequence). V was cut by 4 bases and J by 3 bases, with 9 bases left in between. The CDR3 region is CASSLSSYYGYTF. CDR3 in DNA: TGTGCCAGCAGCCTCTCCTCCTACTATGGCTACACCTTC.

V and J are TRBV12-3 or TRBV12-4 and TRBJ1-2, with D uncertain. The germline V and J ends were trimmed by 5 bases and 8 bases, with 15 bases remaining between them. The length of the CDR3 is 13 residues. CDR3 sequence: CASSPQYLGGYTF. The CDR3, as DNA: TGTGCCAGCAGTCCTCAGTATTTGGGAGGCTACACCTTC.

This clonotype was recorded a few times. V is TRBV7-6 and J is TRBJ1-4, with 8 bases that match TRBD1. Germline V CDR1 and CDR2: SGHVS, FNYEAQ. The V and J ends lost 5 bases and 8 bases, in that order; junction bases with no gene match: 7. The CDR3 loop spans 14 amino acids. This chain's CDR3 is CASSAQGAREKLFF. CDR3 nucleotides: TGTGCCAGCAGCGCCCAGGGGGCAAGGGAAAAACTGTTTTTT.

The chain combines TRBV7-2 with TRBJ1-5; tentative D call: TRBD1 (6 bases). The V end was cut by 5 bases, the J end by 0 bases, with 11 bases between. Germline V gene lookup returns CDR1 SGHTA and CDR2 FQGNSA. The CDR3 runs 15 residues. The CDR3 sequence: CASSPGQYSNQPQHF. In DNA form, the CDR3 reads TGTGCCAGCAGCCCAGGACAGTATAGCAATCAGCCCCAGCATTTT.

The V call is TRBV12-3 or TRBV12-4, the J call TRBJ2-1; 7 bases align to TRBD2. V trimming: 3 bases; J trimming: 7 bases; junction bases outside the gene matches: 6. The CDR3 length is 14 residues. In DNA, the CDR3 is TGTGCCAGCAGTTTCCGGGGGAGGGAAAATGAGCAGTTCTTC. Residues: CASSFRGRENEQFF.

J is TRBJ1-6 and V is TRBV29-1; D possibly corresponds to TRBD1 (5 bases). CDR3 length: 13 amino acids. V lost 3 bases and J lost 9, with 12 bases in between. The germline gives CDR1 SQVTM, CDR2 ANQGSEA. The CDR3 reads CSVDAGGGSPLHF. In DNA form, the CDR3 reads TGCAGCGTTGATGCCGGGGGGGGTTCACCCCTCCACTTT.

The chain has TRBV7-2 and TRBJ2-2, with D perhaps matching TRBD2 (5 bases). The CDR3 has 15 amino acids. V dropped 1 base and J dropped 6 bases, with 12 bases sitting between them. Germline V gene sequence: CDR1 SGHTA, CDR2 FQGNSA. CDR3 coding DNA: TGTGCCAGCAGCTTAGTCGCGACTACGTCCGGGGAGCTGTTTTTT. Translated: CASSLVATTSGELFF. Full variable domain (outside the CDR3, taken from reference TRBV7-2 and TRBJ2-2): GAGVSQSPSNKVTEKGKDVELRCDPISGHTALYWYRQSLGQGLEFLIYFQGNSAPDKSGLPSDRFSAERTGGSVSTLTIQRTQQEDSAVYLCASSLVATTSGELFFGEGSRLTVL.

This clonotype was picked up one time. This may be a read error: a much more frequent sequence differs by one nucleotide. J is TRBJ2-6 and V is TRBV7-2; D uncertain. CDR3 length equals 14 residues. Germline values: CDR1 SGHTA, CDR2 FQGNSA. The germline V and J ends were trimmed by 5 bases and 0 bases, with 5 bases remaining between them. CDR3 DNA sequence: TGTGCCAGCAGCCCGACCTCTGGGGCCAACGTCCTGACTTTC. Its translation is CASSPTSGANVLTF. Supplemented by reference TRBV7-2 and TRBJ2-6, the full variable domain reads GAGVSQSPSNKVTEKGKDVELRCDPISGHTALYWYRQSLGQGLEFLIYFQGNSAPDKSGLPSDRFSAERTGGSVSTLTIQRTQQEDSAVYLCASSPTSGANVLTFGAGSRLTVL.

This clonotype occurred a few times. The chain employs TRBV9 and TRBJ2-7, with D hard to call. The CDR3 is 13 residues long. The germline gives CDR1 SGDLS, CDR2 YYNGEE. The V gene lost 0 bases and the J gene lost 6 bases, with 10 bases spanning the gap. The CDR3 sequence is CASSVDSFREQYF. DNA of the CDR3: TGTGCCAGCAGCGTAGATTCTTTCCGCGAGCAGTACTTC.

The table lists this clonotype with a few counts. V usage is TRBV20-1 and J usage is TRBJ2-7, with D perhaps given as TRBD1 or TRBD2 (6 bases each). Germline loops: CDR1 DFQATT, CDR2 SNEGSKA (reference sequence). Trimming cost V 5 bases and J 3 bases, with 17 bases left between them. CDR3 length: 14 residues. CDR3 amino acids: CSARLGGGHYEQYF. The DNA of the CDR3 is TGCAGTGCTCGACTCGGTGGGGGGCACTACGAGCAGTACTTC.

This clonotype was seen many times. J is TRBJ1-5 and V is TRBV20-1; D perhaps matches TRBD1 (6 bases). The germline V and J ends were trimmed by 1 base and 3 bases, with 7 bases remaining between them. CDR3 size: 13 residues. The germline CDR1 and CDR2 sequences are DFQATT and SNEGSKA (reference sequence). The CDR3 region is CSARGTDNQPQHF. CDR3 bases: TGCAGTGCTAGAGGGACAGACAATCAGCCCCAGCATTTT.